Listed below are T cell receptor beta chains from one sample, sequenced in a study of vaccination effects on CD4 cells after COVID-19. The protocol was immunoSEQ multiplex PCR, while the TCRdb copy is restricted to in-frame clones and leaves out a portion. The sample carries around 30,000 clones, roughly four fifths recorded once. No antigens are known for them. Source: CD4+ T cells from PBMCs cultured with HCoV-229E spike peptides, taken after COVID-19 vaccination. These receptors were collected from a human donor who received a COVID-19 vaccine. Each CDR3 is given with its conserved first and last residue. Fields, in order: J gene, D gene, clone size, V gene, CDR3 protein, CDR3 DNA. A D gene is named only where the DNA matches it firmly. Size is omitted from some rows. Given values are once, few, many or a class for expanded clones.

J: TRBJ1-2
D: TRBD1
size: medium-sized
V: TRBV18
CDR3: CASSRTPGTGGSSNYGYTF
DNA: TGTGCCAGCTCTAGAACCCCCGGGACAGGGGGCAGCTCTAACTATGGCTACACCTTC

J: TRBJ2-3
D: .
size: .
V: TRBV30
CDR3: CAWSTGLATTDTQYF
DNA: TGTGCCTGGAGTACCGGTCTAGCGACCACAGATACGCAGTATTTT

J: TRBJ1-5
D: TRBD1
size: .
V: TRBV20-1
CDR3: CSASGQGHSKSNQPQHF
DNA: TGCAGTGCTAGTGGACAGGGGCATTCCAAGAGCAATCAGCCCCAGCATTTT

J: TRBJ2-3
D: .
size: .
V: TRBV7-9
CDR3: CASSLGDPGDTQYF
DNA: TGTGCCAGCAGCTTAGGGGACCCGGGGGATACGCAGTATTTT

J: TRBJ2-5
D: .
size: .
V: TRBV5-6
CDR3: CASSSGLRGRQTQYF
DNA: TGTGCCAGCAGCTCCGGCCTACGGGGGAGGCAGACCCAGTACTTC

J: TRBJ2-2
D: .
size: .
V: TRBV19
CDR3: CASIFSANTGELFF
DNA: TGTGCCAGTATATTCTCGGCGAACACCGGGGAGCTGTTTTTT

J: TRBJ2-3
D: TRBD2
size: .
V: TRBV10-3
CDR3: CAIAPASGSQTGTDTQYF
DNA: TGTGCCATCGCCCCAGCTAGCGGGAGTCAAACGGGAACAGATACGCAGTATTTT

J: TRBJ2-3
D: TRBD2
size: once
V: TRBV10-1
CDR3: CASASSGGVTDTQYF
DNA: TGCGCCAGCGCTTCTAGCGGGGGGGTCACAGATACGCAGTATTTT

J: TRBJ2-5
D: .
size: .
V: TRBV11-3
CDR3: CASSLSTGARGGETQYF
DNA: TGTGCCAGCAGCTTATCCACTGGAGCGAGGGGGGGAGAGACCCAGTACTTC

J: TRBJ1-2
D: TRBD1
size: .
V: TRBV27
CDR3: CASSYALQGAGGYTF
DNA: TGTGCCAGCAGTTACGCACTACAGGGGGCGGGTGGCTACACCTTC

J: TRBJ1-2
D: .
size: .
V: TRBV7-9
CDR3: CASSLPPMRGANYGYTF
DNA: TGTGCCAGCAGCTTACCCCCAATGAGGGGAGCTAACTATGGCTACACCTTC

J: TRBJ2-1
D: .
size: .
V: TRBV5-1
CDR3: CASSLLEPLWGNEQFF
DNA: TGCGCCAGCAGCTTGCTTGAGCCCCTTTGGGGGAATGAGCAGTTCTTC

J: TRBJ2-5
D: .
size: .
V: TRBV6-6
CDR3: CASTAQPQETQYF
DNA: TGTGCCAGCACCGCCCAACCTCAAGAGACCCAGTACTTC

J: TRBJ1-6
D: .
size: once
V: TRBV18
CDR3: CASSREGGLFSPLHF
DNA: TGTGCCAGCTCACGGGAAGGGGGGTTATTTTCACCCCTCCACTTT

J: TRBJ2-1
D: .
size: .
V: TRBV29-1
CDR3: CSVKRITNEQFF
DNA: TGCAGCGTTAAACGAATTACCAATGAGCAGTTCTTC

J: TRBJ2-2
D: .
size: .
V: TRBV5-1
CDR3: CASTRTGTKRAGELFF
DNA: TGCGCCAGCACCCGTACCGGGACAAAGAGGGCCGGGGAGCTGTTTTTT

J: TRBJ2-3
D: .
size: .
V: TRBV19
CDR3: CASSTSGTPAVGDTQYF
DNA: TGTGCCAGTAGTACTTCCGGGACCCCAGCGGTGGGAGATACGCAGTATTTT

J: TRBJ1-4
D: .
size: .
V: TRBV6-5
CDR3: CASSLFRQEKLFF
DNA: TGTGCCAGCAGCCTCTTTAGACAGGAAAAACTGTTTTTT

J: TRBJ2-5
D: .
size: .
V: TRBV4-2
CDR3: CASSQDGGVWQETQYF
DNA: TGTGCCAGCAGCCAAGATGGAGGGGTTTGGCAAGAGACCCAGTACTTC

J: TRBJ1-1
D: .
size: .
V: TRBV5-8
CDR3: CASSLDGGLVAEAFF
DNA: TGTGCCAGCAGCTTGGATGGGGGGCTGGTCGCTGAAGCTTTCTTT

J: TRBJ2-7
D: .
size: .
V: TRBV12-3/TRBV12-4
CDR3: CASSPRPRDEQYF
DNA: TGTGCCAGCAGCCCACGTCCCCGGGACGAGCAGTACTTC

J: TRBJ2-3
D: TRBD1
size: .
V: TRBV5-4
CDR3: CASNPTGGRTDTQYF
DNA: TGTGCCAGCAACCCGACAGGGGGTAGGACAGATACGCAGTATTTT

J: TRBJ2-7
D: .
size: once
V: TRBV6-5
CDR3: CASSPGTGNYEQYF
DNA: TGTGCCAGCAGTCCCGGGACGGGAAACTACGAGCAGTACTTC

J: TRBJ2-2
D: TRBD1
size: .
V: TRBV15
CDR3: CATSTRDRVPTGELFF
DNA: TGTGCCACCAGCACAAGAGACAGGGTCCCCACCGGGGAGCTGTTTTTT

J: TRBJ2-3
D: .
size: once
V: TRBV12-3/TRBV12-4
CDR3: CASSLSGADTQYF
DNA: TGTGCCAGCAGTTTAAGTGGGGCGGATACGCAGTATTTT

J: TRBJ2-7
D: TRBD2
size: few
V: TRBV2
CDR3: CASNRLAPGLAQDEQYF
DNA: TGTGCCAGCAATCGGCTGGCCCCGGGACTAGCTCAGGACGAGCAGTACTTC

J: TRBJ1-2
D: .
size: .
V: TRBV3-1/TRBV3-2
CDR3: CASSPSGAQGYTF
DNA: TGTGCCAGCAGCCCATCGGGGGCTCAGGGCTACACCTTC

J: TRBJ1-1
D: .
size: .
V: TRBV10-3
CDR3: CAISESNQGKGEAFF
DNA: TGTGCCATCAGTGAGTCGAATCAGGGGAAGGGTGAAGCTTTCTTT

J: TRBJ2-7
D: TRBD1
size: .
V: TRBV10-3
CDR3: CAIRKGGTGTYEQYF
DNA: TGTGCCATCAGGAAGGGTGGGACAGGGACCTACGAGCAGTACTTC

J: TRBJ2-7
D: .
size: .
V: TRBV4-1
CDR3: CASRSPNYEQYF
DNA: TGCGCCAGCAGGTCACCGAACTACGAGCAGTACTTC

J: TRBJ2-2
D: .
size: .
V: TRBV27
CDR3: CASKRTALNTGELFF
DNA: TGTGCCAGCAAACGGACAGCACTAAACACCGGGGAGCTGTTTTTT

J: TRBJ2-7
D: .
size: .
V: TRBV5-4
CDR3: CASSPDGGGVYEQYF
DNA: TGTGCCAGCAGCCCGGATGGGGGGGGCGTCTACGAGCAGTACTTC

J: TRBJ1-6
D: .
size: .
V: TRBV29-1
CDR3: CSVRDSTSNSPLHF
DNA: TGCAGCGTGAGGGACTCAACATCTAATTCACCCCTCCACTTT

J: TRBJ1-4
D: .
size: .
V: TRBV27
CDR3: CASSLGEQNEKLFF
DNA: TGTGCCAGCAGTTTAGGGGAACAGAATGAAAAACTGTTTTTT

J: TRBJ2-3
D: TRBD1
size: .
V: TRBV10-2
CDR3: CASTASGQSTDTQYF
DNA: TGCGCCAGCACCGCCTCGGGACAGAGCACAGATACGCAGTATTTT

J: TRBJ2-2
D: .
size: few
V: TRBV5-4
CDR3: CASSLDPLRQGGNTGELFF
DNA: TGTGCCAGCAGCTTGGATCCCCTACGTCAGGGTGGGAACACCGGGGAGCTGTTTTTT

J: TRBJ2-3
D: .
size: .
V: TRBV7-9
CDR3: CASSFLAGVLGTDTQYF
DNA: TGTGCCAGCAGCTTTCTGGCGGGTGTGCTTGGCACAGATACGCAGTATTTT

J: TRBJ2-7
D: TRBD1
size: .
V: TRBV6-1
CDR3: CASSVGSWDRTYEQYF
DNA: TGTGCCAGCAGTGTGGGAAGTTGGGACAGAACCTACGAGCAGTACTTC

J: TRBJ1-5
D: .
size: once
V: TRBV2
CDR3: CASSDQGQFVQPQHF
DNA: TGTGCCAGCAGTGACCAAGGACAGTTCGTTCAGCCCCAGCATTTT

J: TRBJ2-7
D: .
size: once
V: TRBV3-1/TRBV3-2
CDR3: CASSQVRGSYEQYF
DNA: TGTGCCAGCAGCCAAGTCCGGGGTTCCTACGAGCAGTACTTC

J: TRBJ2-7
D: TRBD1
size: .
V: TRBV5-1
CDR3: CASSLGFAGTGGYEQYF
DNA: TGCGCCAGCAGCTTGGGGTTCGCGGGGACAGGGGGCTACGAGCAGTACTTC

J: TRBJ1-4
D: TRBD1
size: .
V: TRBV5-1
CDR3: CASSFTGGTNEKLFF
DNA: TGCGCCAGCAGCTTCACAGGGGGGACTAATGAAAAACTGTTTTTT

J: TRBJ2-2
D: TRBD2
size: .
V: TRBV5-4
CDR3: CASSLGGLAGGRNTGELFF
DNA: TGTGCCAGCAGCTTGGGAGGACTAGCGGGGGGAAGGAACACCGGGGAGCTGTTTTTT

J: TRBJ2-7
D: TRBD1
size: few
V: TRBV2
CDR3: CASRATGGYEQYF
DNA: TGTGCCAGCAGGGCGACAGGGGGCTACGAGCAGTACTTC

J: TRBJ1-4
D: .
size: once
V: TRBV11-2
CDR3: CASSRMMGEKLFF
DNA: TGTGCCAGCAGCCGCATGATGGGGGAAAAACTGTTTTTT

J: TRBJ1-6
D: TRBD1
size: once
V: TRBV6-5
CDR3: CACTSDRGGNSPLHF
DNA: TGTGCCTGCACCTCGGACAGGGGTGGTAATTCACCCCTCCACTTT

J: TRBJ2-3
D: TRBD2
size: once
V: TRBV12-5
CDR3: CASGLSAREAWRLAGGPRDTQYF
DNA: TGTGCTAGTGGTTTGTCTGCCCGGGAGGCCTGGAGACTAGCGGGAGGGCCTAGAGATACGCAGTATTTT

J: TRBJ2-2
D: TRBD1
size: few
V: TRBV5-4
CDR3: CASSSGQGNTGELFF
DNA: TGTGCCAGCAGCTCGGGACAGGGGAACACCGGGGAGCTGTTTTTT

J: TRBJ1-5
D: .
size: few
V: TRBV10-3
CDR3: CAITGDRFNQPQHF
DNA: TGTGCCATCACTGGCGACAGGTTCAATCAGCCCCAGCATTTT

J: TRBJ1-1
D: TRBD1
size: .
V: TRBV6-5
CDR3: CASSTQTGGFTEAFF
DNA: TGTGCCAGCAGCACCCAAACAGGGGGGTTCACTGAAGCTTTCTTT

J: TRBJ1-1
D: .
size: few
V: TRBV18
CDR3: CASSPYSENTEAFF
DNA: TGTGCCAGCTCACCCTACTCCGAGAACACTGAAGCTTTCTTT

J: TRBJ1-3
D: .
size: .
V: TRBV7-6
CDR3: CASSLGPSSGNTIYF
DNA: TGTGCCAGCAGCTTGGGACCGAGCTCTGGAAACACCATATATTTT

J: TRBJ2-1
D: .
size: .
V: TRBV19
CDR3: CASSMDAQGGRKQFF
DNA: TGTGCCAGTAGTATGGACGCCCAGGGGGGCCGAAAGCAGTTCTTC